The sequence of this TCR beta chain was determined in a study of cytomegalovirus exposure and HLA in healthy donors. Study results and caveats: Several top significant clusters appeared, in a later analysis, to be linked to common viral pathogens.

A multiplex PCR was run with 60 Vbeta primers and 13 Jbeta primers. Using immunoSEQ multiplex PCR, the repertoire was profiled, and TCRdb retains in-frame clones only, with some absent. The table records around 260,000 clones, about 80% of them present only once. The germline V gene encodes CDR1 MDHEN and CDR2 SYDVKM. The CDR3 covers 17 residues. In regard to this clone: Its antigen is unknown. One junction end does not reproduce the germline sequence, and a read error may be involved.

This chain links TRBV28 with TRBJ1-2, with 10 bases that match TRBD1. The sequencing input was PBMCs. The receptor was isolated from a girl aged 2 to 9 in good health and CMV-seronegative. CDR3 protein: CASSPLLRQGANYGHTF. The CDR3 coding sequence is TGTGCCAGCAGTCCTCTCCTAAGACAGGGGGCTAACTATGGCCACACCTTC.